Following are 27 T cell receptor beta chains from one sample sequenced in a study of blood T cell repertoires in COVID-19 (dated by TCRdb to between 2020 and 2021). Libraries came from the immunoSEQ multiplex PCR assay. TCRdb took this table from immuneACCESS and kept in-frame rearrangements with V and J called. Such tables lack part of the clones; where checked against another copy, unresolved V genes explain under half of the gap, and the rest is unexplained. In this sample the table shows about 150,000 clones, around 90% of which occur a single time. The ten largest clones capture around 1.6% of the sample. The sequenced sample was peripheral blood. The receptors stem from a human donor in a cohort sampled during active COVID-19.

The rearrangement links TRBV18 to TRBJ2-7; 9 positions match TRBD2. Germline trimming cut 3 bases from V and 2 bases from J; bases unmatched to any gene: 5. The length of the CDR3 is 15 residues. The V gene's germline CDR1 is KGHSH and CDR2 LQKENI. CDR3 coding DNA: TGTGCCAGCTCACCGGATTCTAGCGGGGCCTACGAGCAGTACTTC. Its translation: CASSPDSSGAYEQYF.

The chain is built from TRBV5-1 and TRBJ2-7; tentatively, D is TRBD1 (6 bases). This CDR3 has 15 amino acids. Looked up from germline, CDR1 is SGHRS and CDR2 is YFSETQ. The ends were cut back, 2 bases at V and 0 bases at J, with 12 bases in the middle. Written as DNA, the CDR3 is TGCGCCAGCAGCTTTCACCGGGACACCTCCTACGAGCAGTACTTC. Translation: CASSFHRDTSYEQYF.

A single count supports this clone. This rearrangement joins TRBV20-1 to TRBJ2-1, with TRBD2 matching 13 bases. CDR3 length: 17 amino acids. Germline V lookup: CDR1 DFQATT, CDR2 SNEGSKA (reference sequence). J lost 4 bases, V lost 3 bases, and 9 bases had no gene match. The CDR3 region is CSASTSGGAVRYNEQFF. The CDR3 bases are TGCAGTGCTAGTACTAGCGGGGGGGCCGTAAGGTACAATGAGCAGTTCTTC.

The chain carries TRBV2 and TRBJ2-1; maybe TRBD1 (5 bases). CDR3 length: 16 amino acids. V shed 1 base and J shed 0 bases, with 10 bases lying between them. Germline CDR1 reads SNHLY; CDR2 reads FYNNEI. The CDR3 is CASSEDWTRSYNEQFF. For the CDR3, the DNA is TGTGCCAGCAGTGAAGACTGGACACGCTCCTACAATGAGCAGTTCTTC.

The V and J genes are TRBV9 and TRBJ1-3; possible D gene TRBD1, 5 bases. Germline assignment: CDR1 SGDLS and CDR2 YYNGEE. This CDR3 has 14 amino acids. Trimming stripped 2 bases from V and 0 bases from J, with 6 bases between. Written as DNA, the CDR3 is TGTGCCAGCAGCGTGCAGGGCTCTGGAAACACCATATATTTT. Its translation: CASSVQGSGNTIYF.

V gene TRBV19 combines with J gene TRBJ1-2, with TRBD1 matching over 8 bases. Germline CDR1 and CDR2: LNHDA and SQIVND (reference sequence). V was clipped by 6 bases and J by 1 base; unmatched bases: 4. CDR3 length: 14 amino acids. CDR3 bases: TGTGCCAGTAGGACAGGGGTCAATAACTATGGCTACACCTTC. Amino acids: CASRTGVNNYGYTF.

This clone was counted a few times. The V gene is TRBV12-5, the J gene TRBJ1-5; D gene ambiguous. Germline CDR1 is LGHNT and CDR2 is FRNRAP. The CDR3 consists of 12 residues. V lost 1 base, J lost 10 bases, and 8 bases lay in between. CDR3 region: CASGLGYRPQHF. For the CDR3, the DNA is TGTGCTAGTGGTTTGGGCTATCGACCCCAGCATTTT.

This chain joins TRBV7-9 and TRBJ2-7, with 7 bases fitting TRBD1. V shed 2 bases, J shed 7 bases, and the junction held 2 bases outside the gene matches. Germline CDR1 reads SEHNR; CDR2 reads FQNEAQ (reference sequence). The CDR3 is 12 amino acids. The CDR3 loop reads CASSLLTGEQYF. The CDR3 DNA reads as TGTGCCAGCAGCTTACTGACAGGGGAGCAGTACTTC. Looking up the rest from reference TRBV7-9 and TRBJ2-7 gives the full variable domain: DTGVSQNPRHKITKRGQNVTFRCDPISEHNRLYWYRQTLGQGPEFLTYFQNEAQLEKSRLLSDRFSAERPKGSFSTLEIQRTEQGDSAMYLCASSLLTGEQYFGPGTRLTVT.

The CDR3 loop reads CASSPSGAVGTEAFF. CDR3 nucleotides: TGCGCCAGCAGTCCTTCAGGCGCAGTCGGAACTGAAGCTTTCTTT. The V call is TRBV5-1, the J call TRBJ1-1; D is undetermined. Germline V CDR1 and CDR2: SGHRS, YFSETQ. Trimming pared 5 bases from V and 5 bases from J, leaving 19 bases between. The CDR3 has 15 residues.

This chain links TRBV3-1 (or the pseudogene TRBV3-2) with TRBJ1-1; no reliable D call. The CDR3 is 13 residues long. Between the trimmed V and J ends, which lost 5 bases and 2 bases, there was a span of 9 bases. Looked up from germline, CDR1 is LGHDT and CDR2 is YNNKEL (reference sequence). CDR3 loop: CASSARDNTEAFF. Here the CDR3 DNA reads TGTGCCAGCAGCGCGCGGGATAACACTGAAGCTTTCTTT.

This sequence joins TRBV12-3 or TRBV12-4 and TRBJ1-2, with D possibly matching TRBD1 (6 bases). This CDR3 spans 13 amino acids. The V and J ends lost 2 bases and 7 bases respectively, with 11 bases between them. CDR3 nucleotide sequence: TGTGCCAGCAGTTTAATGGGGGCGGGTGGCTACACCTTC. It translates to CASSLMGAGGYTF.

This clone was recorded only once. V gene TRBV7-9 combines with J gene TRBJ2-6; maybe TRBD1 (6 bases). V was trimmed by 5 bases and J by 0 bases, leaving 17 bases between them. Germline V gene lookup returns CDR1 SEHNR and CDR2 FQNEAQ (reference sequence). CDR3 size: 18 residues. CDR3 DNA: TGTGCCAGCAGCGACAGCGACAGGCCCTACTCTGGGGCCAACGTCCTGACTTTC. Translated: CASSDSDRPYSGANVLTF.

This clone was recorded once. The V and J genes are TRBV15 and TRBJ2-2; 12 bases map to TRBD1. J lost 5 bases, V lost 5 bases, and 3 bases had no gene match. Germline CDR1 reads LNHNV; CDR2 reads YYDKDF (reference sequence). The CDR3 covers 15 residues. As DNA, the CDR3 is TGTGCCACCAGCCGGGACAGGGGGCGGACCGGGGAGCTGTTTTTT. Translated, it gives CATSRDRGRTGELFF. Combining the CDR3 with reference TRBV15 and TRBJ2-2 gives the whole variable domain DAMVIQNPRYQVTQFGKPVTLSCSQTLNHNVMYWYQQKSSQAPKLLFHYYDKDFNNEADTPDNFQSRRPNTSFCFLDIRSPGLGDTAMYLCATSRDRGRTGELFFGEGSRLTVL.

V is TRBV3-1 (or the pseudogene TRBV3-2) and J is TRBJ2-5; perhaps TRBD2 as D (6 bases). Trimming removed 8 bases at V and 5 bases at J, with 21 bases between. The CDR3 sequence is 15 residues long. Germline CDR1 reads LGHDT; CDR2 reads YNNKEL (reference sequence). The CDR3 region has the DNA TGTGCCAGCGGCCCCGGGCGACTAGTGGGGGAGACCCAGTACTTC. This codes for CASGPGRLVGETQYF.

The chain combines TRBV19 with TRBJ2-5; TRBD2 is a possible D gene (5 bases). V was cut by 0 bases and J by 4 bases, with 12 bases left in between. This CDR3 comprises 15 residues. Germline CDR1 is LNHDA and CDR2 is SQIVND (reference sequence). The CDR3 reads CASSIDPTRRETQYF. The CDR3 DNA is TGTGCCAGTAGTATAGATCCAACTAGACGAGAGACCCAGTACTTC. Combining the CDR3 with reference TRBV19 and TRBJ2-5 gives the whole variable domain DGGITQSPKYLFRKEGQNVTLSCEQNLNHDAMYWYRQDPGQGLRLIYYSQIVNDFQKGDIAEGYSVSREKKESFPLTVTSAQKNPTAFYLCASSIDPTRRETQYFGPGTRLLVL.

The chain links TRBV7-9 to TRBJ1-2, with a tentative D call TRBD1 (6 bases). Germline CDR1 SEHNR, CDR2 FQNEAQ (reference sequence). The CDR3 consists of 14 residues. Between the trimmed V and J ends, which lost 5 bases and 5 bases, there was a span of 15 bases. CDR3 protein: CASSPRGARYGYTF. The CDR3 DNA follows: TGTGCCAGCAGCCCCCGGGGGGCGCGGTATGGCTACACCTTC.

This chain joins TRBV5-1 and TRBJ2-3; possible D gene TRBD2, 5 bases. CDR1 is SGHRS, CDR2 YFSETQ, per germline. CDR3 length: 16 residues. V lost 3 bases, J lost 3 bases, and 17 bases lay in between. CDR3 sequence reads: CASSSRGSSRTDTQYF. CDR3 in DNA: TGCGCCAGCAGCTCCCGGGGTAGCTCAAGGACAGATACGCAGTATTTT.

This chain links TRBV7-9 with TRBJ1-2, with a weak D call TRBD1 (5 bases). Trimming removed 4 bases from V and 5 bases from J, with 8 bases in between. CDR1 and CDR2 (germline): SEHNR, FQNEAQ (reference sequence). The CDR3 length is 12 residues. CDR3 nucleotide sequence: TGTGCCAGCAGCTCACAGGATTATGGCTACACCTTC. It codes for CASSSQDYGYTF.

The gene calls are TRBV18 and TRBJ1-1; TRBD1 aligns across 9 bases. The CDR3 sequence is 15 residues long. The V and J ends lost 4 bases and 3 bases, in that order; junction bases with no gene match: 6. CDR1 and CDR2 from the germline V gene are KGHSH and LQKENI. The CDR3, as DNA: TGTGCCAGCTCACTTACCGACAGGGGGGACACTGAAGCTTTCTTT. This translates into CASSLTDRGDTEAFF.

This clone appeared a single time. The CDR3 sequence is CASSEEDGTIQYF. CDR3 in DNA: TGTGCCAGCAGTGAGGAGGACGGCACCATTCAGTACTTC. The chain carries TRBV6-1 and TRBJ2-4; D may be TRBD2 (5 bases). This CDR3 is 13 amino acids long. V gave up 3 bases and J gave up 9 bases, with 12 bases separating them. Germline lookup yields CDR1 MNHNS and CDR2 SASEGT.

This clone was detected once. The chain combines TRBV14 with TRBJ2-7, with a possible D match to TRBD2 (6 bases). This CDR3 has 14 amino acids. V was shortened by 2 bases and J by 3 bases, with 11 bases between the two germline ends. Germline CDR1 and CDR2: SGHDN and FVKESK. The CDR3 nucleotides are TGTGCCAGCAGCCAATCACTAGCACACTACGAGCAGTACTTC. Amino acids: CASSQSLAHYEQYF.

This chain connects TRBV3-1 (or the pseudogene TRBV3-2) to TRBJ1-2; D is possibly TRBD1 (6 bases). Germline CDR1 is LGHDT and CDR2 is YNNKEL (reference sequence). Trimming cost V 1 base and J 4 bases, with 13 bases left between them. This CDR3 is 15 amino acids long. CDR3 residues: CASSQGTAYPYGYTF. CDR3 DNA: TGTGCCAGCAGCCAAGGGACAGCGTATCCCTATGGCTACACCTTC.

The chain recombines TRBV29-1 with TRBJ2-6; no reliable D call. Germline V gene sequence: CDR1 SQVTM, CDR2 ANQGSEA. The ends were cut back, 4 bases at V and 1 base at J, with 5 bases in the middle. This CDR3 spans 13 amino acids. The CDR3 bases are TGCAGCGTTGCAGGTTCTGGGGCCAACGTCCTGACTTTC. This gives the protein CSVAGSGANVLTF.

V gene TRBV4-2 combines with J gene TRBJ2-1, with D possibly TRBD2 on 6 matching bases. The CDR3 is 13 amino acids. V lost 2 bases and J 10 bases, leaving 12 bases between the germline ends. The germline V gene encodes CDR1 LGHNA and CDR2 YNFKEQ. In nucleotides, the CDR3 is TGTGCCAGCAGCCAAATAGCGGATCCCGAGCAGTTCTTC. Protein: CASSQIADPEQFF.

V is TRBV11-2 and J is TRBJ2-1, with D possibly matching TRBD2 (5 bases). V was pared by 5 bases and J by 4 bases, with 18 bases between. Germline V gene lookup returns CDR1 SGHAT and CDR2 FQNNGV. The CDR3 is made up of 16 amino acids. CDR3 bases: TGTGCCAGCAGCCCGCTGAGGCGGGCCGCTTACAATGAGCAGTTCTTC. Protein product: CASSPLRRAAYNEQFF.

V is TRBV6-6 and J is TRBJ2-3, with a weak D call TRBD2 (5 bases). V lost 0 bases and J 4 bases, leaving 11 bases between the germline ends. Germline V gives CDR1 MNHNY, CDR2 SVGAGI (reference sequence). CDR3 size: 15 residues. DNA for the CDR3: TGTGCCAGCAGTTACTCTTCTAGCAATCCAGATACGCAGTATTTT. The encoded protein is CASSYSSSNPDTQYF.

CDR3 residues: CASSYPQGAGDYGYTF. As DNA, the CDR3 is TGTGCCAGCAGTTACCCACAGGGGGCGGGCGACTATGGCTACACCTTC. The genes are TRBV6-2 or TRBV6-3 and TRBJ1-2, with 9 bases lining up with TRBD1. With 2 bases clipped from V and 3 bases from J, the junction kept 7 bases outside the gene matches. Per the germline V gene, CDR1 is MNHEY and CDR2 is SVGEGT. The CDR3 loop spans 16 amino acids.